This T cell receptor beta chain was profiled in a study of blood T cell repertoires in COVID-19. Whole-study context: Specimens from acute and convalescent COVID-19 originated in the United States, Italy and Spain.

Original data processing: Reference gene primer amplification in the assay estimated nucleated cell counts. Clones were read by immunoSEQ multiplex PCR, and TCRdb kept only the in-frame ones, dropping some. V and J calls and clone size follow that table, whereas D and trimming were derived from the DNA. The sample has about 51,000 clones, around 90% seen once. The germline V and J ends were trimmed by 4 bases and 1 base, with 6 bases remaining between them. The CDR3 sequence is 13 residues long. Per germline, CDR1 SNHLY and CDR2 FYNNEI. The chain recombines TRBV2 with TRBJ2-3, with D perhaps matching TRBD1 (6 bases). The receptor comes from a man aged 50 to 59 with acute or convalescent COVID-19. The material sequenced was peripheral blood. CDR3 nucleotides: TGTGCCAGCAGTGGGACAGGCACAGATACGCAGTATTTT. Translation: CASSGTGTDTQYF.